The TCR beta chain under discussion was sequenced for a study of T cell repertoires in cytomegalovirus infection. Study overall: Indicated by public TCR beta signatures were CMV infection and matching HLA type. Findings of the study overall: HLA-C-restricted CMV clonotypes gave the most frequent clonotype in two of eight donors.

This clonotype has just a few counts. Its specificity is unknown. This CDR3 region has 18 residues. V was pared by 1 base and J by 4 bases, with 13 bases of the junction left unmatched. Per germline, CDR1 SGHTA and CDR2 FQGNSA. TCRdb re-called the reads with MiXCR, one entry per CDR3 protein. This table has some 390,000 distinct CDR3 sequences, 15% to 20% appearing once. The chain is built from TRBV7-2 and TRBJ2-1, with 7 positions matching TRBD2. This sequence was found in a human donor in good health (CMV status not recorded). Some clones in this sample may be carry-over from other donors' samples. Sequenced sample: PBMCs. The CDR3 DNA sequence: TGTGCCAGCAGCTTAGGCCTAGGCCCAGCGGGAATGTACAATGAGCAGTTCTTC. Residues: CASSLGLGPAGMYNEQFF.